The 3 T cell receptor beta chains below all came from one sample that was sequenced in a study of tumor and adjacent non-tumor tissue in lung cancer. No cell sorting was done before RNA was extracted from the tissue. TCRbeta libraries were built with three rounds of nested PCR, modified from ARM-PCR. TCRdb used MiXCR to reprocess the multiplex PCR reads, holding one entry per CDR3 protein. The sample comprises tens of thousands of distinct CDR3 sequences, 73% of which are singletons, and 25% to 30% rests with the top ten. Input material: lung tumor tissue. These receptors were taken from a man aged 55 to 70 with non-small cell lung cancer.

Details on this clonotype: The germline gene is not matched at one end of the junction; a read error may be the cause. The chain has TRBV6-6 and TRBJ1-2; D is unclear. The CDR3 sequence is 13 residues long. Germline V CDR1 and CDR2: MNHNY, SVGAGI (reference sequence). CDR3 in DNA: TGTGCCAGCAGTGTAGAGGATAGCTATGGTTACACCTTC. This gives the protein CASSVEDSYGYTF.

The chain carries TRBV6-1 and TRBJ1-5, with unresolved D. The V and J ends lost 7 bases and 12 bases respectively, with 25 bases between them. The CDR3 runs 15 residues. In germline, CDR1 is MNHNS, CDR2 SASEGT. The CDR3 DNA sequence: TGTGCCAGCACTGTAGGGCTGGCAGGCGATAAGCACCAGCATTTT. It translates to CASTVGLAGDKHQHF.

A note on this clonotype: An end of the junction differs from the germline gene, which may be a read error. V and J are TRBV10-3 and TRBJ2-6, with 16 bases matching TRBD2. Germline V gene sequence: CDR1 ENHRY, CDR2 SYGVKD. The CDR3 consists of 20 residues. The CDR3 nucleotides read TGTACCATCAGTGAACATGGGACTAGCGGGAGGGGCTCTTGGGCCAACGTCCTGACTTTT. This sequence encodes CTISEHGTSGRGSWANVLTF.